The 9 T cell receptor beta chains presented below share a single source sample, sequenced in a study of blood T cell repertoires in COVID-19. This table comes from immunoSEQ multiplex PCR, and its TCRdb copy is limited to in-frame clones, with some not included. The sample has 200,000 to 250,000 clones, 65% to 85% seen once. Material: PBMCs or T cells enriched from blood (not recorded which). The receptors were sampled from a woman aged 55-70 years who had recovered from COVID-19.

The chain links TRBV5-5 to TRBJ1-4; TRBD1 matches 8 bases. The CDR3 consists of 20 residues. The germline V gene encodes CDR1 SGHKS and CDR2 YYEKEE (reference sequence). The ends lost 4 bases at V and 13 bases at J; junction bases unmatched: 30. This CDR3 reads CASSETGTGWIATNEKGLFF. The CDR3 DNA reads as TGTGCCAGCAGCGAAACCGGGACAGGTTGGATAGCAACTAATGAAAAGGGACTGTTTTTT.

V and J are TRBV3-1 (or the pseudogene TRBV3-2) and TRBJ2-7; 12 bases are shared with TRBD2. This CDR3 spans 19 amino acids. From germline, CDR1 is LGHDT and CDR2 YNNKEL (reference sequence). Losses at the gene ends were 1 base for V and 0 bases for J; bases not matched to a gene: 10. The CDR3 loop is CASSQVTGTSGFLSYEQYF. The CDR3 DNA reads TGTGCCAGCAGCCAAGTTACGGGGACTAGCGGGTTTCTCTCCTACGAGCAGTACTTC.

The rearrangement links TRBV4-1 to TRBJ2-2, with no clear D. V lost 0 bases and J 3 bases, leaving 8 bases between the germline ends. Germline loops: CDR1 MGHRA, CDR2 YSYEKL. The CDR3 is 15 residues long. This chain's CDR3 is CASSQEQLYTGELFF. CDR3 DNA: TGCGCCAGCAGCCAAGAACAGCTCTACACCGGGGAGCTGTTTTTT.

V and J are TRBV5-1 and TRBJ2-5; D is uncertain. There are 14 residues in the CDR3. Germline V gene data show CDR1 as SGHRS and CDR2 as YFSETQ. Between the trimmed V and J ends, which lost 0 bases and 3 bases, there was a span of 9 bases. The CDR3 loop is CASSLVSTKETQYF. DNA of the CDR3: TGCGCCAGCAGCTTGGTATCGACAAAAGAGACCCAGTACTTC.

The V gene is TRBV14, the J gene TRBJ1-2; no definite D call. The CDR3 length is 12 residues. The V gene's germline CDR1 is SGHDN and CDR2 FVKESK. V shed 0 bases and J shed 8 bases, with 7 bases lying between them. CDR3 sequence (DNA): TGTGCCAGCAGCCAAGAAGCCACCGGCTACACCTTC. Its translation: CASSQEATGYTF.

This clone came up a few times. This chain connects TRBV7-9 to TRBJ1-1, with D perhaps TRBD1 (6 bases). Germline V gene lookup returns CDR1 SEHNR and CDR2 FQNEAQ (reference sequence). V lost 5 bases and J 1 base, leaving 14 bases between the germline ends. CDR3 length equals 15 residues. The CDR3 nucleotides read TGTGCCAGCAGCCCCAGGGGATCGGGGAACACTGAAGCTTTCTTT. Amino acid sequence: CASSPRGSGNTEAFF.

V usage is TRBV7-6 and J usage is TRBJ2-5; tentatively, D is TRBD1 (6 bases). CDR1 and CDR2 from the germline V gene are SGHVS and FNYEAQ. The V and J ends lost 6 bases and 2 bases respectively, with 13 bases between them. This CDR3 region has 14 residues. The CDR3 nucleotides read TGTGCCAGCAGGACTCAGGGGTGGCAAGAGACCCAGTACTTC. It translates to CASRTQGWQETQYF.

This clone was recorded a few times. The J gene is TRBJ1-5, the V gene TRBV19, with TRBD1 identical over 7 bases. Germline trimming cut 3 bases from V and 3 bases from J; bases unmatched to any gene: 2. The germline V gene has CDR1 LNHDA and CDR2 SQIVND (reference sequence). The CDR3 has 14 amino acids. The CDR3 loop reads CASSIGQVNQPQHF. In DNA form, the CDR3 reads TGTGCCAGTAGTATCGGACAGGTCAATCAGCCCCAGCATTTT.

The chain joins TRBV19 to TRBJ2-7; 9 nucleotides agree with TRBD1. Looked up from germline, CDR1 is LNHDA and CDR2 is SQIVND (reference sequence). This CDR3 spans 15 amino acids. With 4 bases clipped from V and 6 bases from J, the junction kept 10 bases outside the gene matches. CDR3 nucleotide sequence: TGTGCCAGTAGTACCCGACAGGGGGGTTTAGGCGAGCAGTACTTC. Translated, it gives CASSTRQGGLGEQYF.